The text below deals with one T cell receptor beta chain. The CDR3 has 15 residues. Per the germline V gene, CDR1 is DFQATT and CDR2 is SNEGSKA (reference sequence). Trimming took off 4 bases at V and 7 bases at J, with 20 bases between the two ends. This record belongs to a study of T cells in Graves' hyperthyroidism and ophthalmopathy. Using RNA transcripts as the source, TCR beta CDR3 regions were amplified. Initially, a first-round RT-PCR of the TCR CDR3 employed the HTBI primer set. TCRdb processed the multiplex PCR reads anew with MiXCR; each CDR3 protein has one entry. This sample carries around 100,000 distinct CDR3 sequences, around 50% of them seen once, and the ten largest clones take about 28%.

The rearrangement joins TRBV20-1 to TRBJ1-5; the D is unclear. The material sequenced was blood. This clonotype was obtained from a man in his forties with Graves' hyperthyroidism. The CDR3 spells CSATPLKPAWQPQHF. CDR3 bases: TGCAGTGCTACCCCCCTAAAGCCAGCCTGGCAGCCCCAGCATTTT.